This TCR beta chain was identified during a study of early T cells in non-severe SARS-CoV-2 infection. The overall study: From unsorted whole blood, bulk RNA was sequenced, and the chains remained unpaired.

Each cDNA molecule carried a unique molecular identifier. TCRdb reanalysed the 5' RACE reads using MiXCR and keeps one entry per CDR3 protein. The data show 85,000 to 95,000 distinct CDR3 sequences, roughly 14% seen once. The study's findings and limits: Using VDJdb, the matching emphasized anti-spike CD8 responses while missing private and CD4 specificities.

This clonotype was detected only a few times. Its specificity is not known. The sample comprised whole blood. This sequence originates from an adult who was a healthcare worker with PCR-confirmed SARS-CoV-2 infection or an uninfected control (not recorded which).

In nucleotides, the CDR3 is TGTGCCAGCTCCCCCCGCCTCTTCTCCTACAATGAGCAGTTCTTC. This gives the protein CASSPRLFSYNEQFF. The rearrangement links TRBV18 to TRBJ2-1; D is unclear. V lost 6 bases and J lost 0, with 12 bases in between. This CDR3 region has 15 residues. Germline V gene sequence: CDR1 KGHSH, CDR2 LQKENI.